Many counts were recorded for the clone carrying this TCR beta chain. The antigen is undetermined. Looked up from germline, CDR1 is SGHVS and CDR2 is FNYEAQ. The CDR3 length is 17 residues. V shed 5 bases and J shed 0 bases, with 18 bases lying between them. TCRdb called the PCR reads again in MiXCR, with one record for every CDR3 protein. The repertoire holds about 70,000 distinct CDR3 sequences, around 18% seen once, with approximately 1.5% in the top ten. The sample comes from a study of molecular identifiers for immune sequencing clone quantification. Turning to the study itself: Split five ways in replicates, RNA from around 20,000 or 99,000 naive CD8 cells had four portions sequenced. Study-wide points: Spiked Jurkat TCR RNA originating from one cell could reportedly be identified amid approximately 900,000 naive cells.

Naive CD8 T cell sorting was performed on the CD8+CD4-CCR7+CD45RA+ phenotype. The chain joins TRBV7-6 to TRBJ2-3, with D perhaps being TRBD1 or TRBD2 (5 bases each). The receptor comes from a human donor in good health. Some libraries in this study had Jurkat cell RNA spiked in. The sequencing sample was made of naive CD8+ T cells from blood, with Jurkat cell RNA spiked in. Subset reported: FACS-sorted CD8+CD4-CCR7+CD45RA+ naive T cells. Written as DNA, the CDR3 is TGTGCCAGCAGCCACCTGGCCGGGACCCTTAGCACAGATACGCAGTATTTT. Translation: CASSHLAGTLSTDTQYF.